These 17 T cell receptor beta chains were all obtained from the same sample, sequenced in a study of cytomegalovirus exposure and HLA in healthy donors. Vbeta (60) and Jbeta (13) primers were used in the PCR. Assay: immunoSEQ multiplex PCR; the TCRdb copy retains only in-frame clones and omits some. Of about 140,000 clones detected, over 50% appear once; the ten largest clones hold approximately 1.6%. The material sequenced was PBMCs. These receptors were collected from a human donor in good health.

The CDR3 loop is CASIRGGTEAFF. CDR3 coding DNA: TGTGCCAGCATCCGGGGGGGGACTGAAGCTTTCTTT. J is TRBJ1-1 and V is TRBV5-5; TRBD1 is a possible D gene (5 bases). V dropped 6 bases and J dropped 5 bases, with 11 bases sitting between them. Per germline, CDR1 SGHKS and CDR2 YYEKEE (reference sequence). The CDR3 has 12 amino acids.

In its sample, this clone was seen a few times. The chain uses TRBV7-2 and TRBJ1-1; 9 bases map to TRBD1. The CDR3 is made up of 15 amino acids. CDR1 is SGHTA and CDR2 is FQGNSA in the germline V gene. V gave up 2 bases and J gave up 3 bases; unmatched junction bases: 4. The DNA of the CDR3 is TGTGCCAGCAGCTTACTGGGGACAGGGTACACTGAAGCTTTCTTT. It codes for CASSLLGTGYTEAFF.

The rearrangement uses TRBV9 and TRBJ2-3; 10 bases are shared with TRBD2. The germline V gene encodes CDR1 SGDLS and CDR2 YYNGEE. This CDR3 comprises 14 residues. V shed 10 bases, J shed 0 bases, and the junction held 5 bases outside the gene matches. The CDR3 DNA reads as TGTGCCTCTACTAGCGGGGTCAGCACAGATACGCAGTATTTT. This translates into CASTSGVSTDTQYF.

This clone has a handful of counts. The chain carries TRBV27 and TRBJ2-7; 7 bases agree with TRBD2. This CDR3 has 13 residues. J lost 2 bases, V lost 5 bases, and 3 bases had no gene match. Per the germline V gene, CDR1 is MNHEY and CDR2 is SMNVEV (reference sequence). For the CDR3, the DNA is TGTGCCAGCAGTACAGGACTAGCCTACGAGCAGTACTTC. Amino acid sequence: CASSTGLAYEQYF.

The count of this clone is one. The CDR3 bases are TGTGCCAGCAGTTATGGTAGACTAGCGGGAGATGTAACCGGGGAGCTGTTTTTT. It encodes CASSYGRLAGDVTGELFF. The rearrangement joins TRBV28 to TRBJ2-2; 12 nucleotides line up with TRBD2. Germline CDR1 MDHEN, CDR2 SYDVKM. The CDR3 covers 18 residues. With V trimmed by 4 bases and J by 5 bases, 11 bases remained unmatched. The full variable domain, rest sourced from reference TRBV28 and TRBJ2-2, is DVKVTQSSRYLVKRTGEKVFLECVQDMDHENMFWYRQDPGLGLRLIYFSYDVKMKEKGDIPEGYSVSREKKERFSLILESASTNQTSMYLCASSYGRLAGDVTGELFFGEGSRLTVL.

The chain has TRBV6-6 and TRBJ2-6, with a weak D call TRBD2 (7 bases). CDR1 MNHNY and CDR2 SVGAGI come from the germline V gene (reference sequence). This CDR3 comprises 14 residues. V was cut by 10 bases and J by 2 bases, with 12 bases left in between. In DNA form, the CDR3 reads TGTGCCACTCGGGGGGCTACTGGGGCCAACGTCCTGACTTTC. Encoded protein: CATRGATGANVLTF.

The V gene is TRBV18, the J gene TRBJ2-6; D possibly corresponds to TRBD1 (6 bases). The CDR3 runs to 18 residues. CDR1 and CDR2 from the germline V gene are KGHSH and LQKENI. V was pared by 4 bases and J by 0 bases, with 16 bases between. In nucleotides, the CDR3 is TGTGCCAGCTCACAAATGACAGGACTCCCCTCTGGGGCCAACGTCCTGACTTTC. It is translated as CASSQMTGLPSGANVLTF. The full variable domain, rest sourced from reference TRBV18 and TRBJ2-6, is NAGVMQNPRHLVRRRGQEARLRCSPMKGHSHVYWYRQLPEEGLKFMVYLQKENIIDESGMPKERFSAEFPKEGPSILRIQQVVRGDSAAYFCASSQMTGLPSGANVLTFGAGSRLTVL.

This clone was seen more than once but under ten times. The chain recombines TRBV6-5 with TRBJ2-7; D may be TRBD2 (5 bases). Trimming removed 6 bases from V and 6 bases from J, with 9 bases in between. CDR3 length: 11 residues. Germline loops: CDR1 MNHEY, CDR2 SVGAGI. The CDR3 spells CASRRGFEQYF. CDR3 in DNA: TGTGCCAGCAGGAGAGGGTTCGAGCAGTACTTC.

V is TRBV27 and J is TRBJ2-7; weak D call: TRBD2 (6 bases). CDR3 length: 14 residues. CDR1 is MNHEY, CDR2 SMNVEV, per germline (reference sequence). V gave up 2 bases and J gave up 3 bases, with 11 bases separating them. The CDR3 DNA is TGTGCCAGCAGTTTAGGTCCCGGGGGCTACGAGCAGTACTTC. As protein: CASSLGPGGYEQYF.

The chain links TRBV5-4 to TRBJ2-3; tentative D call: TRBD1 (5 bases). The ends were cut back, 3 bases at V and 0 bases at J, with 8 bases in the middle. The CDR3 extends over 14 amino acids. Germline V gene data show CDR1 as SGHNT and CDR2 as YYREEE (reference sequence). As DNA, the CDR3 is TGTGCCAGCAGCTCCCAGGGTAGCACAGATACGCAGTATTTT. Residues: CASSSQGSTDTQYF.

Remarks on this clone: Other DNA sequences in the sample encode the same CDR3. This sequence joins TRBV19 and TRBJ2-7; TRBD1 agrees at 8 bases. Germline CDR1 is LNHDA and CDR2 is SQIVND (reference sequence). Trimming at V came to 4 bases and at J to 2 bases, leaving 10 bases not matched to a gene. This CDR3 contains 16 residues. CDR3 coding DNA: TGTGCCAGTAGTAGTATCAGGGGGCGTTCCCCCTACGAGCAGTACTTC. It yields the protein CASSSIRGRSPYEQYF.

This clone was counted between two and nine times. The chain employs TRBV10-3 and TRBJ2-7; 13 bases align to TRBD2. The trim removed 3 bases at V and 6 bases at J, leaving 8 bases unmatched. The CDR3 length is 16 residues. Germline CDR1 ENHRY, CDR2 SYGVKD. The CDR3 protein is CAISDPGLAGNFEQYF. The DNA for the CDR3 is TGTGCCATCAGTGACCCGGGACTAGCGGGAAATTTCGAGCAGTACTTC.

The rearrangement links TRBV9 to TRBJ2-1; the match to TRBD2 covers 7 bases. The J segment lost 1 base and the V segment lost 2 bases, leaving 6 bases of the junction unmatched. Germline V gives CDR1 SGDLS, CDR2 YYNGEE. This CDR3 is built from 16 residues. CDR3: CASSVLGTISYNEQFF. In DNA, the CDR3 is TGTGCCAGCAGCGTCCTCGGGACTATATCCTACAATGAGCAGTTCTTC.

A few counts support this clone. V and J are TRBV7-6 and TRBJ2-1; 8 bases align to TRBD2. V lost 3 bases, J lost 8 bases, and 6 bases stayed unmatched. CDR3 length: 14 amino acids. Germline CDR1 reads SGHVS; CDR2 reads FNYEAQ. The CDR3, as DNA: TGTGCCAGCAGCTTTGAGCGGGAGCGGGATGAGCAGTTCTTC. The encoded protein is CASSFERERDEQFF.

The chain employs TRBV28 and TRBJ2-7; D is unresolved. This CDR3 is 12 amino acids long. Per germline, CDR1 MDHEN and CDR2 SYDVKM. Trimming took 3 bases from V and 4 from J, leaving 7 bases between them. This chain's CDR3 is CASSLSEYEQYF. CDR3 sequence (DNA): TGTGCCAGCAGTTTGAGCGAGTACGAGCAGTACTTC.

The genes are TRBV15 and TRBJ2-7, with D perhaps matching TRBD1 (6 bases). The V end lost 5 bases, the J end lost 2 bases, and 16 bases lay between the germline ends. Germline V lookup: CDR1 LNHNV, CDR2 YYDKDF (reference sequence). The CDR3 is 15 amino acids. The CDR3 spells CATSSGGQLTYEQYF. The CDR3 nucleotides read TGTGCCACCAGCTCAGGTGGACAGTTAACCTACGAGCAGTACTTC.

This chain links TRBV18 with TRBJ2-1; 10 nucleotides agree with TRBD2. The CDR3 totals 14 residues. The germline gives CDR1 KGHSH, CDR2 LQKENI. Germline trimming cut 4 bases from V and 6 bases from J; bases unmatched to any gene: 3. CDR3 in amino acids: CASSLAGGGNEQFF. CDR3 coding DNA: TGTGCCAGCTCACTAGCGGGAGGAGGCAATGAGCAGTTCTTC.